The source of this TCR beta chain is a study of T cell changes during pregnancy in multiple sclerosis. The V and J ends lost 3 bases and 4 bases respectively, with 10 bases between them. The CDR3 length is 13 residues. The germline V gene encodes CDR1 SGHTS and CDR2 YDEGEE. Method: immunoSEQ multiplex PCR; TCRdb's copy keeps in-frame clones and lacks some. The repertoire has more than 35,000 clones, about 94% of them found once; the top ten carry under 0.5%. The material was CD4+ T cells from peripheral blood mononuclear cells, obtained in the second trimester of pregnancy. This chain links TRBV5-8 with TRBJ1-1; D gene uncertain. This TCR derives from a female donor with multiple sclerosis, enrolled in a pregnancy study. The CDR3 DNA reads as TGTGCCAGCAGCTCACAGTTGGGCACTGAAGCTTTCTTT. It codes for CASSSQLGTEAFF.